What follows is one T cell receptor beta chain and its context. Its antigen is still unknown. These data come from a study of graft-versus-host responses after intestinal transplantation. Across the whole study: Recipients were all induced with anti-thymocyte globulin, then given tacrolimus and steroids for two to three years.

Per germline, CDR1 SGHVS and CDR2 FQNEAQ. The CDR3 is made up of 18 amino acids. V lost 2 bases to trimming and J lost 0 bases, with 17 bases between them. Study-wide results and caveats: Recipient marrow showed GvH clones, some seen first in ileum or blood. Researchers found peak circulating GvH clone levels linked to early post-transplant HvG declines. Allografts from individuals with graft-donor T cell macrochimerism displayed high graft-versus-host to host-versus-graft clonal ratios.

Libraries were prepared by immunoSEQ multiplex PCR; TCRdb keeps only in-frame clonotypes and omits some of them. The sample consists of roughly 90,000 clones, about nine tenths of them appearing once. The chain couples TRBV7-8 to TRBJ1-5, with D perhaps TRBD1 (6 bases). The source was unstimulated CD4+ T cells sorted from spleen or lymph node cells, collected before transplant. This sequence originates from a human donor who was the organ donor for an intestinal transplant. The CDR3 nucleotides are TGTGCCAGCAGCTTAAGAGGGGACACAATTCCTAGCAATCAGCCCCAGCATTTT. It codes for CASSLRGDTIPSNQPQHF. The variable domain in full, completed from reference TRBV7-8 and TRBJ1-5, reads GAGVSQSPRYKVAKRGQDVALRCDPISGHVSLFWYQQALGQGPEFLTYFQNEAQLDKSGLPSDRFFAERPEGSVSTLKIQRTQQEDSAVYLCASSLRGDTIPSNQPQHFGDGTRLSIL.